This T cell receptor beta chain was captured in a study of T-cell reconstitution after alpha-beta-depleted transplantation in children. Findings of the study overall: T-cell numbers and diversity one year post-transplant derived largely from freshly generated T cells. Alpha-beta T cells present about two months after transplant were reported to originate from several hundred expanded graft clones.

This CDR3 has 14 residues. V lost 0 bases and J lost 5, with 10 bases in between. Germline V lookup: CDR1 SGHTA, CDR2 FQGNSA. Library preparation (for TCRbeta) was performed with unique molecular identifiers. TCRdb reprocessed the PCR reads with MiXCR, giving one entry per CDR3 protein. The sample has some 220,000 distinct CDR3 sequences, 11% seen once; the top ten hold roughly 28%. This clonotype was counted a few times. Antigen: not known. The chain is built from TRBV7-2 and TRBJ1-2, with D unresolved. This sequence was found in a child under two years old with acute myeloid leukemia, due to receive a stem cell transplant. The specimen was PBMCs, collected before TCRalphabeta/CD19-depleted stem cell transplant. CDR3 in amino acids: CASSLAGNSYGYTF. CDR3 DNA sequence: TGTGCCAGCAGCTTAGCTGGCAATTCGTATGGCTACACCTTC.